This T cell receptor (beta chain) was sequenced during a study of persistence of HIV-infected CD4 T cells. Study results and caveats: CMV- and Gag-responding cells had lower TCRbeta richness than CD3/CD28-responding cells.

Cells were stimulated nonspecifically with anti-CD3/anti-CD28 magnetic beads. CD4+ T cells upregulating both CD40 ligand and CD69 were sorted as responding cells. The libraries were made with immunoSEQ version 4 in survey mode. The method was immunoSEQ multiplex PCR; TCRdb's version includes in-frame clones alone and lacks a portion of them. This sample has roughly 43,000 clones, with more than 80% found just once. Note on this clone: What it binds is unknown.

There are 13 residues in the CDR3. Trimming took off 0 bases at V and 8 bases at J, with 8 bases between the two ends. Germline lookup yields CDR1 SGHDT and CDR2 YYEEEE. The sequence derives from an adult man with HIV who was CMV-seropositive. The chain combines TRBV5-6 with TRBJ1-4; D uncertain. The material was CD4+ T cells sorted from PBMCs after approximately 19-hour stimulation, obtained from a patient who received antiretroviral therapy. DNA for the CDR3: TGTGCCAGCAGCTTGGTGGCAGCCGAAAAACTGTTTTTT. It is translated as CASSLVAAEKLFF.